This TCR beta chain was captured in a study of identical twins. Each CDR3 protein gets one entry after TCRdb re-called the 5' RACE reads with MiXCR. The data hold 1.5 million to 2 million distinct CDR3 sequences, with around 33% observed a single time. CDR1 is DFQATT, CDR2 SNEGSKA, per germline (reference sequence). The CDR3 length is 15 residues. The ends lost 0 bases at V and 2 bases at J; junction bases unmatched: 6. This TCR came from a newborn girl in good health. The rearrangement uses TRBV20-1 and TRBJ2-7, with 8 bases identical to TRBD1. Sequenced input: cord blood. The CDR3 loop reads CSARDRGQATYEQYF. CDR3 sequence (DNA): TGCAGTGCTAGAGATAGGGGACAGGCTACCTACGAGCAGTACTTC.